This T cell receptor (beta chain) came from a study of blood T cell repertoires in COVID-19. Study as a whole: Sources were T cells, B-cell-depleted T cells, or PBMCs; the material itself was cDNA or gDNA.

Which cohort a participant joined came from the clinical history participants gave. Trimming pared 6 bases from V and 4 bases from J, leaving 12 bases between. The CDR3 loop spans 12 amino acids. Per germline, CDR1 SQVTM and CDR2 ANQGSEA. Using immunoSEQ multiplex PCR, the repertoire was profiled, and TCRdb retains in-frame clones only, with some absent. Of 200,000 or so clones listed, approximately 88% are singletons. This clone showed up just once. Sequenced: PBMCs or T cells enriched from blood (not recorded which). This receptor was identified in a woman aged 25 to 45 who had been exposed to COVID-19. This sequence joins TRBV29-1 and TRBJ1-2; D is possibly TRBD1 (5 bases). The CDR3 DNA reads as TGCAGCGTGAGGACACGGGTCTATGGCTACACCTTC. As protein: CSVRTRVYGYTF.